This paragraph reports one T cell receptor (beta chain). Attachment of unique molecular identifiers to individual cDNA molecules was performed. TCRdb re-called the 5' RACE reads with MiXCR, one entry per CDR3 protein. Of 45,000 or so distinct CDR3 sequences listed, roughly 7% are singletons. The entry originates in a study of early T cells in non-severe SARS-CoV-2 infection. Trimming removed 1 base from V and 2 bases from J, with 7 bases in between. Germline assignment: CDR1 MNHEY and CDR2 SMNVEV (reference sequence). This CDR3 has 14 amino acids. The sequenced sample consisted of whole blood. The TCR sequence derives from an adult who was a healthcare worker with PCR-confirmed SARS-CoV-2 infection or an uninfected control (not recorded which). The gene calls are TRBV27 and TRBJ2-3, with D unclear. For the CDR3, the DNA is TGTGCCAGCAGTTTATATGGGGACACAGATACGCAGTATTTT. It codes for CASSLYGDTDTQYF.